Reported below is one T cell receptor (beta chain). No antigen is known for it. No clone much larger than this one lies a single base away; base qualities are absent. The data were taken from a study of long-term antiretroviral therapy in people with HIV (dated by TCRdb to between 2021 and 2023). For the study in its entirety: The earliest samples were collected about a decade before the 2015 WHO recommendation for immediate ART, when ART was typically delayed until CD4 counts fell. A retrospective serial study tested whether ART initiation and durable HIV suppression were associated with changes in peripheral blood TRB repertoire composition and diversity. A total of 192 cryopreserved PBMC samples were contributed to the cohort by 30 adults with confirmed HIV infection, with samples collected serially over a mean of approximately six years (range 1-12). About a third of the roughly 30 participants with HIV were female. No cross-contamination during QIAcube processing was shown when test extractions of a monoclonal T-cell line were performed alongside over 25 polyclonal samples. The paper's findings and limits, for the study overall: Samples dated from about 2003 to 2018, and the ART regimens used may be less effective than current ones. Because pre-ART samples had limited cell numbers, unsorted PBMC were profiled rather than sorted CD4+ and CD8+ T cells. Expanded TRB clones identified before ART initiation dominated the repertoire at all time points, although this dominance fluctuated and declined in many PLHIV after ART. Starting ART was linked to a significant rise in TRB diversity, yet even after long-term ART the diversity remained significantly lower than in transplant donor controls. Inferences about post-ART repertoire changes are limited because no data were available on ART adherence, viral resistance or therapy changes. Since PBMC availability was limited, sequencing covered only the TCR beta chain, with no alpha chain pairing. CDR3 length ranges in HIV repertoires were narrower than in controls, and network structure suggested an antigen-experienced repertoire with only a slight naive shift after ART.

The CDR3 spans 14 residues, from the cysteine through the phenylalanine. The sequence is cut down to CDR3 DNA, 42 bases in frame from base 1. The junction carries 10 bases between V and J, which are trimmed by 4 bases and 1 base respectively. CDR1 and CDR2 are read off the germline V gene as ENHRY and SYGVKD. Sequencing of the TRB variable region was done with the immunoSEQ hsTCRB v3.0 assay at survey level resolution. The targeted TRB sequencing depth was about 40,000-55,000 T-cell genomes per sample. TRB libraries were pooled and sequenced on an Illumina MiSeq using a v3 150-cycle kit. The paper's data handling went like this. Repertoire analysis ran in R within a reproducible Nextflow workflow covering QC, data transformation and analysis. LymphoSeq2, an R package for exploring AIRR-Seq data, was used to implement custom analyses. A handful of samples that yielded fewer than 5000 total TRB sequences were excluded, so that approximately 200 HIV repertoires were analyzed. Among the 188 retained HIV repertoires, about 57 were collected before ART initiation and 120 to 140 were collected after ART initiation. Repertoires were downsampled to 5000 TRB nucleotide sequences, and summary statistics were averaged over 100 downsampling iterations. Only TRB sequences with CDR3 regions of at least seven amino acids were retained for analysis. Two measures captured diversity: a Shannon entropy-derived clonality score and the Gini coefficient. In repertoire networks, the top 5000 CDR3 amino acid sequences were linked whenever an edit distance of one separated two sequences. For TRB CDR3 amino acid sequences, antigen specificity groups and MHC restriction were predicted with GLIPH2. To flag known associations with CMV, EBV, HIV or tissue antigens, CDR3 amino acid sequences were compared against VDJdb and McPAS-TCR. Pre-ART, post-ART and control groups were compared with Wilcoxon signed-rank tests and Holm-Bonferroni correction. Not all clones reach the TCRdb copy of this immuneACCESS table, which keeps in-frame sequences only. Checked studies attribute under half of the gap to unresolved V genes and leave the rest unexplained. The DNA was the basis for D and trimming; V, J and clone size are from that table. The sample contains roughly 18,000 clones, roughly 91% of them found a single time. The top ten clones comprise roughly 9% of the sample.

Participants were included only if at least one PBMC sample before ART initiation and at least two post-ART samples were available. All participants with HIV were treated in the United States of America. Cryopreserved samples of roughly 0.95-10 million PBMC were thawed and washed before DNA extraction. At the time of the earliest PBMC sample, participants with HIV were aged between roughly 20 and 54 years. PBMC samples from each participant spanned 1-4 timepoints before ART initiation and 2-8 timepoints after ART initiation, with a median of 7 samples. For every participant, serial HIV viral load, CD4+ T-cell count, ART history and demographic data were obtained. A Qiagen kit on a QIAcube was used to extract genomic DNA from unsorted PBMC, with samples processed in batches of 12.

This TCR came from a man aged 50 to 60 with HIV. The rearrangement combines TRBV10-3 with TRBJ1-1; matching of 5 bases hints at TRBD1 as the D gene. The material was unsorted PBMCs, obtained 3 years after starting antiretroviral therapy. The CDR3 protein is CAISGSQGNTEAFF. The DNA sequence is TGTGCCATCAGTGGGAGTCAGGGGAACACTGAAGCTTTCTTT.